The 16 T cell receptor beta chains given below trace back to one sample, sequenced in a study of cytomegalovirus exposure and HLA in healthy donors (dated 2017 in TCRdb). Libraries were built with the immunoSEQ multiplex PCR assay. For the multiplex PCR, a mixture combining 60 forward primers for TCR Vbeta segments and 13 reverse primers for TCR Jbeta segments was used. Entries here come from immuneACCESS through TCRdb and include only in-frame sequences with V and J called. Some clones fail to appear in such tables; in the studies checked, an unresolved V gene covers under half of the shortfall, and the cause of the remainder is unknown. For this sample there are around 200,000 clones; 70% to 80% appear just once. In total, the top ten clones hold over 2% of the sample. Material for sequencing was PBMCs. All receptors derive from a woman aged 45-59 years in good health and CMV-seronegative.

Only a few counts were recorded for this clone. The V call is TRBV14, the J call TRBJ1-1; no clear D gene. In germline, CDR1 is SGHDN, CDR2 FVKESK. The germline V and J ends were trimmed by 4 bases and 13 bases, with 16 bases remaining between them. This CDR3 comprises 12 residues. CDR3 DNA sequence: TGTGCCAGCAGCCCCGATTCTCAGGTCTGTTTCTTT. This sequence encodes CASSPDSQVCFF.

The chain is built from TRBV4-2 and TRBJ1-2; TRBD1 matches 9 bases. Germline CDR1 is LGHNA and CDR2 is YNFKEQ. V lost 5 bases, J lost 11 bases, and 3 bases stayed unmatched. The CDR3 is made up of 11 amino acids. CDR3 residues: CASSKDRGYTF. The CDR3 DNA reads TGTGCCAGCAGCAAGGACAGGGGATACACCTTC.

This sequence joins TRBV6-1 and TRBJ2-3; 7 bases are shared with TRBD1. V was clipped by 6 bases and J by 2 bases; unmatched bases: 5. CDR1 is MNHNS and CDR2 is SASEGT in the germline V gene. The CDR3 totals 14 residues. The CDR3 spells CASRRQGFTDTQYF. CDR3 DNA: TGTGCCAGCAGGAGACAGGGTTTCACAGATACGCAGTATTTT.

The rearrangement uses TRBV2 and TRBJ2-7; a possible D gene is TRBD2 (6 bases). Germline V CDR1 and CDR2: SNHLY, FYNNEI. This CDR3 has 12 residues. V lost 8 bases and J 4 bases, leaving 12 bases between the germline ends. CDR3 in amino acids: CASSGEAYEQYF. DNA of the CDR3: TGTGCCAGCTCCGGGGAGGCGTACGAGCAGTACTTC.

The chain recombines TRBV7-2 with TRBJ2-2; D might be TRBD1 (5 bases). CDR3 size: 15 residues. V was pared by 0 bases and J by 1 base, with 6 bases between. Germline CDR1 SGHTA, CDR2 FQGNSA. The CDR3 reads CASSLARGNTGELFF. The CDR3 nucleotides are TGTGCCAGCAGCTTAGCTAGGGGGAACACCGGGGAGCTGTTTTTT.

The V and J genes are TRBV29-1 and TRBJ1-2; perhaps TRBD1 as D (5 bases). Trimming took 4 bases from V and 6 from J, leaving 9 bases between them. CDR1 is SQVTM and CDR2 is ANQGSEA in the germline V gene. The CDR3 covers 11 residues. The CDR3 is CSVGGQDGYTF. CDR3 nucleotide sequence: TGCAGCGTTGGGGGCCAGGATGGCTACACCTTC.

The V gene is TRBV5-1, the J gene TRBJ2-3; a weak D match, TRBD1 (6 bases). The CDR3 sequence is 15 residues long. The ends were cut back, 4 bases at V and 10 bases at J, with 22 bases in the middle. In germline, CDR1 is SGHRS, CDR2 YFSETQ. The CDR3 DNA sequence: TGCGCCAGCAGCCGTGACGACTTCGCAGGGGAAGCGCAGTATTTT. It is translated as CASSRDDFAGEAQYF.

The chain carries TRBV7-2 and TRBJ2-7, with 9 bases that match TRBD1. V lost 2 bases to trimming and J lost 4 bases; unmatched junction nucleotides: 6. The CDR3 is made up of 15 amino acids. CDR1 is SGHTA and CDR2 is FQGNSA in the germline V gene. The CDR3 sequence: CASSLSSDRGYEQYF. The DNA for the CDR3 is TGTGCCAGCAGCTTAAGTTCGGACAGGGGATACGAGCAGTACTTC.

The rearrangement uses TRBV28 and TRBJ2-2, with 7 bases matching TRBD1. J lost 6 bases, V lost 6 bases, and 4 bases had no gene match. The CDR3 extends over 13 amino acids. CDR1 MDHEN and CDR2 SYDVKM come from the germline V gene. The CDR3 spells CASSLDRAGELFF. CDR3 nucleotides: TGTGCCAGCAGCCTTGACAGGGCCGGGGAGCTGTTTTTT.

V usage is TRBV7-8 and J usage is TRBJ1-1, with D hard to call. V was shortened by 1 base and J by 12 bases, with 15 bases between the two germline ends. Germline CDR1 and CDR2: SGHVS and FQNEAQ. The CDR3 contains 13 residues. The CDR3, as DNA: TGTGCCAGCAGCTTAGAGCCCCAACGGGAGACTTTCTTT. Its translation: CASSLEPQRETFF.

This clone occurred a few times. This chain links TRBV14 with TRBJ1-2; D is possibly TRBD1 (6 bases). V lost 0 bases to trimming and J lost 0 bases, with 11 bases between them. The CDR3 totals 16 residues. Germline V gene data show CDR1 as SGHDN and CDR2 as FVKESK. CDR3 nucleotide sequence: TGTGCCAGCAGCCAAGATCCGGGGGGCACTAACTATGGCTACACCTTC. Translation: CASSQDPGGTNYGYTF.

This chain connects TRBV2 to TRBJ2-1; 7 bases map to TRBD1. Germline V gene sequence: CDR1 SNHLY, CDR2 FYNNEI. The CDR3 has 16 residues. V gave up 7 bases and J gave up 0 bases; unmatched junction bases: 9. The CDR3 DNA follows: TGTGCCAGCACGAGAGAGGGGGCGAGCTCCTACAATGAGCAGTTCTTC. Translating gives CASTREGASSYNEQFF. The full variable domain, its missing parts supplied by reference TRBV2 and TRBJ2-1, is EPEVTQTPSHQVTQMGQEVILRCVPISNHLYFYWYRQILGQKVEFLVSFYNNEISEKSEIFDDQFSVERPDGSNFTLKIRSTKLEDSAMYFCASTREGASSYNEQFFGPGTRLTVL.

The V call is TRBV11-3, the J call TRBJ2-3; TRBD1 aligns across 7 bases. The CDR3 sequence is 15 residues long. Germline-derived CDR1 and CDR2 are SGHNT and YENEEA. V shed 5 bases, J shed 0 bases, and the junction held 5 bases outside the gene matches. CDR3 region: CASSTRGQSTDTQYF. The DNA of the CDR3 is TGTGCCAGCAGCACCAGGGGACAGAGCACAGATACGCAGTATTTT.

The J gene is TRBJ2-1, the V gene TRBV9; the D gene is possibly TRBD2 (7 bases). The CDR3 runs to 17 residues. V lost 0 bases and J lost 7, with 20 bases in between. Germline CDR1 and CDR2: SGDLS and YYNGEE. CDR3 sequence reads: CASSVAPGRGGLNEQFF. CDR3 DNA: TGTGCCAGCAGCGTAGCTCCGGGGAGGGGGGGCTTAAATGAGCAGTTCTTC.

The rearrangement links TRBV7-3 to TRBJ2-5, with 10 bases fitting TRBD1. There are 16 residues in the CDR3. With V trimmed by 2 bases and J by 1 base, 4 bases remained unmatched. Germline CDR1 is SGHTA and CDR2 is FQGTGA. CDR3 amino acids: CASSLGDRGRQETQYF. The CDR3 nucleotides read TGTGCCAGCAGCTTAGGGGACAGGGGTCGCCAAGAGACCCAGTACTTC. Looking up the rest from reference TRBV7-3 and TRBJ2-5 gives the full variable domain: GAGVSQTPSNKVTEKGKYVELRCDPISGHTALYWYRQSLGQGPEFLIYFQGTGAADDSGLPNDRFFAVRPEGSVSTLKIQRTERGDSAVYLCASSLGDRGRQETQYFGPGTRLLVL.

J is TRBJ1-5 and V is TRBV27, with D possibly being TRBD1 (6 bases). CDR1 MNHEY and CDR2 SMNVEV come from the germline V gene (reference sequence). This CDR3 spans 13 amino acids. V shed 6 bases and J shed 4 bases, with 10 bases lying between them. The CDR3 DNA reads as TGTGCCAGCAGCCGACAGGATAATCAGCCCCAGCATTTT. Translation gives CASSRQDNQPQHF.